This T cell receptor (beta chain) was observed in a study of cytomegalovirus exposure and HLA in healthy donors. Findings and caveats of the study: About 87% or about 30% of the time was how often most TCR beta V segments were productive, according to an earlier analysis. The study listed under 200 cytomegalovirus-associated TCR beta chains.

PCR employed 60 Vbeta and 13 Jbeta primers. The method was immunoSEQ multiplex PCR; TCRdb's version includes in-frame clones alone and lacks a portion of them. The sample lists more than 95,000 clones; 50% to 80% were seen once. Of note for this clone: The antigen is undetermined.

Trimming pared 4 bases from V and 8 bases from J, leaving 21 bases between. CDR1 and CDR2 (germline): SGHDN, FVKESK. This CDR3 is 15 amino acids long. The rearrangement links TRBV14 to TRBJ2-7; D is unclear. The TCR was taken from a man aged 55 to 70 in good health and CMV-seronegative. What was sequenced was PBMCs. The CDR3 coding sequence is TGTGCCAGCAGCCCCACCGTCTCCTATGCTGTTCAGCAGTACTTC. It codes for CASSPTVSYAVQQYF.